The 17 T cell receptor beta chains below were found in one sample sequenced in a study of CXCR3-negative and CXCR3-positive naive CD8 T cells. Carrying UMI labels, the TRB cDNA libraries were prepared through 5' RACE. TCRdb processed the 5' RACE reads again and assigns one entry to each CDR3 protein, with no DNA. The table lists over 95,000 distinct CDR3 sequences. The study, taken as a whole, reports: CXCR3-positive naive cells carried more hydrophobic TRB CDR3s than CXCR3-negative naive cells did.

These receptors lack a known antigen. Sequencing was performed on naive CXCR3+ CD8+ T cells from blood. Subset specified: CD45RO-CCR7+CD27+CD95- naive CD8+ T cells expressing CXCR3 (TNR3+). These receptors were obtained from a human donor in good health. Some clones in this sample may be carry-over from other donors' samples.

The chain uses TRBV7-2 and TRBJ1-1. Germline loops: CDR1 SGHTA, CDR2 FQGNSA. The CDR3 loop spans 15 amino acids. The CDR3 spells CASSGRGFVFTEAFF.

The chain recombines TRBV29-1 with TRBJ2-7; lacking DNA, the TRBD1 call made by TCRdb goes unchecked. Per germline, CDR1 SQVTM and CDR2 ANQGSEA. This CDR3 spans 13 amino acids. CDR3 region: CSVEPPGAGEQYF.

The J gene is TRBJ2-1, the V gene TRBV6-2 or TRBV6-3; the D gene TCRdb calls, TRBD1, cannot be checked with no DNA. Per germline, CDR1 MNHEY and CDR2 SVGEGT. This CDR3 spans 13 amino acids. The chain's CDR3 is CASSWTGVHEQFF.

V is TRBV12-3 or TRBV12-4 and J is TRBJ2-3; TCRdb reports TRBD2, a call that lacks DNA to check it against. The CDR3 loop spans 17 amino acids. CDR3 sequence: CASSLFRTSPSADTQYF.

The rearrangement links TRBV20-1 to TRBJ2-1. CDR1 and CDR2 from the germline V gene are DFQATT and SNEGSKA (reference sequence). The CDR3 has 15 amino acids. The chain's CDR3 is CSARDDSNFYNEQFF.

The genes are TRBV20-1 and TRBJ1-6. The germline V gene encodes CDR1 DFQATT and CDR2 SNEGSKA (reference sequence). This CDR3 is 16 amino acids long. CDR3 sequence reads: CSASDSASLPNSPLHF.

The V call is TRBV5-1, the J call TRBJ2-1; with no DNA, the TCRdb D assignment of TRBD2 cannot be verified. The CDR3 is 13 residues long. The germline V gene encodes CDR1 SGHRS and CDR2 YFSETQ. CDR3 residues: CASSLTLGAEQFF.

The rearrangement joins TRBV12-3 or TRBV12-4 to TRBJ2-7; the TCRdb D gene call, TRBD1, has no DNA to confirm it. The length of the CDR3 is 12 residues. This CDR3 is CASSVTGGEQYF.

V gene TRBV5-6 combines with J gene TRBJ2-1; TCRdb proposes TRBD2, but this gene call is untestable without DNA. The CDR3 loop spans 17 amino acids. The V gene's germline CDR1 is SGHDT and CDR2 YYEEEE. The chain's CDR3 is CASSFSPRGLHYNEQFF. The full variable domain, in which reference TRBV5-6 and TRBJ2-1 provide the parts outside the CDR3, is DAGVTQSPTHLIKTRGQQVTLRCSPKSGHDTVSWYQQALGQGPQFIFQYYEEEERQRGNFPDRFSGHQFPNYSSELNVNALLLGDSALYLCASSFSPRGLHYNEQFFGPGTRLTVL.

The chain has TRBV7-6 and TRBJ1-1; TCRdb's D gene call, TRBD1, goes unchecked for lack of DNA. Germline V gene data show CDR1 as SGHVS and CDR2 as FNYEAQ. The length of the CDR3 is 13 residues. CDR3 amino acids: CASSLALSGEAFF.

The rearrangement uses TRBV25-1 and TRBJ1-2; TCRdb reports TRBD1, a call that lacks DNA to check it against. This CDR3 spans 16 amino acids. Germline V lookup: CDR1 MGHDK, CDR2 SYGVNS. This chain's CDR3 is CASSDPGTGDNYGYTF.

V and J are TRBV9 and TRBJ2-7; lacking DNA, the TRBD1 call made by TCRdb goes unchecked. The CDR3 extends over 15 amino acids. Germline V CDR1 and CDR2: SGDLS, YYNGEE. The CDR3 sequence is CASSVAMMGAHEQYF.

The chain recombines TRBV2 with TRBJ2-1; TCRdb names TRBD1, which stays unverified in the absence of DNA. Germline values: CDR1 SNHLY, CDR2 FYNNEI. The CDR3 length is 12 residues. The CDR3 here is CASNGGVYEQFF.

The CDR3 protein is CSAPGTGDYGYTF. The J gene is TRBJ1-2, the V gene TRBV29-1; TCRdb selects TRBD1, and the lack of DNA leaves this call unchecked. Germline-derived CDR1 and CDR2 are SQVTM and ANQGSEA. The CDR3 length is 13 residues.

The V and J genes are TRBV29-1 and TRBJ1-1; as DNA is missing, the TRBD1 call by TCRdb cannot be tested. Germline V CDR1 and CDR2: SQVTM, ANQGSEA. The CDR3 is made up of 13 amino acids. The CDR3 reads CSVLGQGWTEAFF.

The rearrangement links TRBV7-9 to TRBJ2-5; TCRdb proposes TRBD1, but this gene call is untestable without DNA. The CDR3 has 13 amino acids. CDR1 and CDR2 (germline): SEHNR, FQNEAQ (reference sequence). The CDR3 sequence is CARADRSQETQYF.

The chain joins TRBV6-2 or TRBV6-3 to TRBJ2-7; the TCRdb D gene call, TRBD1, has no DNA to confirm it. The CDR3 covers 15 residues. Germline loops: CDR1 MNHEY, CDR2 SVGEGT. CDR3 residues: CASSYSGGPRDEQYF.